A single sample is the source of the 25 T cell receptor beta chains below, sequenced in a study of response to subunit inactivated influenza vaccine. MiXCR, run by TCRdb on the RT-PCR reads, gives a single entry per CDR3 protein. The sample lists some 570,000 distinct CDR3 sequences, approximately 11% occurring once. These data also formed part of another study, on T cells expressing NK-cell markers. That paper adds: For TCR beta, cDNA was produced by 5'RACE template switching with UMIs.

This sample comprised PBMCs from blood, obtained on the day of vaccination. All receptors derive from a man aged 50 to 60 who received an inactivated influenza vaccine.

Written as DNA, the CDR3 is TGCAGTGCTAGCCGGACGGGGACAACTAATGAAAAACTGTTTTTT. Protein: CSASRTGTTNEKLFF. This chain connects TRBV20-1 to TRBJ1-4, with D unresolved. The V gene's germline CDR1 is DFQATT and CDR2 SNEGSKA (reference sequence). The ends were cut back, 3 bases at V and 0 bases at J, with 11 bases in the middle. The CDR3 length is 15 residues.

In its sample, this clonotype was seen many times. CDR3 residues: CAKCTDTQYF. Here the CDR3 DNA reads TGTGCAAAATGCACAGATACGCAGTATTTT. The chain carries TRBV28 and TRBJ2-3; D gene unclear. This CDR3 region has 10 residues. The germline V gene has CDR1 MDHEN and CDR2 SYDVKM.

This clonotype has at least ten counts. The V and J genes are TRBV3-1 and TRBJ2-7; D not resolved. Trimming stripped 5 bases from V and 2 bases from J, with 13 bases between. The CDR3 is 14 amino acids. The germline CDR1 and CDR2 sequences are LGHDT and YNNKEL (reference sequence). The CDR3 bases are TGTGCCAGCAGCTTATCGGGCAGTACCTACGAGCAGTACTTC. It translates to CASSLSGSTYEQYF.

This clonotype was counted only a few times. The rearrangement links TRBV7-2 to TRBJ2-7; no clear D. V lost 8 bases and J 3 bases, leaving 14 bases between the germline ends. CDR3 length: 13 amino acids. CDR1 and CDR2 (germline): SGHTA, FQGNSA. CDR3: CASGPRVSYEQYF. CDR3 in DNA: TGTGCCAGCGGACCACGGGTGAGCTACGAGCAGTACTTC.

The table lists this clonotype with a few counts. The chain employs TRBV27 and TRBJ2-1; TRBD2 matches at 10 bases. Trimming cost V 3 bases and J 7 bases; bases outside gene matches: 6. This CDR3 is built from 15 residues. In germline, CDR1 is MNHEY, CDR2 SMNVEV (reference sequence). Here the CDR3 reads CASSFVLAGVNEQFF. The CDR3 region has the DNA TGTGCCAGCAGTTTCGTCCTAGCGGGAGTGAATGAGCAGTTCTTC.

This clonotype has ten or more counts. V is TRBV12-3 or TRBV12-4 and J is TRBJ2-7; 10 bases agree with TRBD2. The J segment lost 0 bases and the V segment lost 5 bases, leaving 4 bases of the junction unmatched. This CDR3 has 15 amino acids. The CDR3, as DNA: TGTGCCAGCAGTCCTGGACTAGCGGTCTCCTACGAGCAGTACTTC. Amino acids: CASSPGLAVSYEQYF.

Ten or more counts support this clonotype. V and J are TRBV15 and TRBJ2-2; 8 positions agree with TRBD2. V was pared by 5 bases and J by 1 base, with 0 bases of the junction left unmatched. Germline CDR1 LNHNV, CDR2 YYDKDF (reference sequence). This CDR3 contains 14 residues. For the CDR3, the DNA is TGTGCCACCAGCCGGGGGGGGAACACCGGGGAGCTGTTTTTT. Translated, it gives CATSRGGNTGELFF.

This clonotype came up a few times. This chain joins TRBV12-3 or TRBV12-4 and TRBJ1-1, with D possibly TRBD1 on 5 matching bases. The CDR3 has 12 residues. V lost 11 bases and J 6 bases, leaving 16 bases between the germline ends. The CDR3 nucleotides read TGTGCCGCTCAGAGAGGGGTCGCTGAAGCTTTCTTT. Translating gives CAAQRGVAEAFF.

The chain employs TRBV20-1 and TRBJ2-7, with 9 bases lining up with TRBD2. Trimming removed 2 bases from V and 7 bases from J; junction bases left unmatched: 9. The length of the CDR3 is 14 residues. Germline V CDR1 and CDR2: DFQATT, SNEGSKA (reference sequence). The chain's CDR3 is CSARSSGEEVEQYF. The CDR3 DNA sequence: TGCAGTGCTAGATCTAGCGGGGAAGAAGTGGAGCAGTACTTC.

The table lists this clonotype with a few counts. The chain employs TRBV12-3 or TRBV12-4 and TRBJ2-2; 7 nucleotides match TRBD1. J lost 6 bases, V lost 6 bases, and 7 bases had no gene match. The CDR3 length is 14 residues. The CDR3 DNA follows: TGTGCCAGCAGCAACACAGGGGCTGCCGGGGAGCTGTTTTTT. Its translation is CASSNTGAAGELFF.

This chain uses TRBV5-1 with TRBJ2-3, with TRBD2 matching over 7 bases. With 4 bases clipped from V and 3 bases from J, the junction kept 8 bases outside the gene matches. This CDR3 contains 15 residues. The germline V gene encodes CDR1 SGHRS and CDR2 YFSETQ. The CDR3 spells CASSQGLLLTDTQYF. CDR3 bases: TGCGCCAGCAGCCAGGGACTACTTCTAACAGATACGCAGTATTTT. Full variable domain (missing parts from reference TRBV5-1 and TRBJ2-3): KAGVTQTPRYLIKTRGQQVTLSCSPISGHRSVSWYQQTPGQGLQFLFEYFSETQRNKGNFPGRFSGRQFSNSRSEMNVSTLELGDSALYLCASSQGLLLTDTQYFGPGTRLTVL.

This clonotype was picked up a small number of times. The J gene is TRBJ2-4, the V gene TRBV7-8; TRBD2 aligns across 13 bases. This CDR3 is 19 amino acids long. CDR1 is SGHVS and CDR2 is FQNEAQ in the germline V gene. With 5 bases clipped from V and 1 base from J, the junction kept 11 bases outside the gene matches. CDR3 in DNA: TGTGCCAGCAGCCAATCCCGGGGACTAGCGGGATCGGCCAAAAACATTCAGTACTTC. Translating it yields CASSQSRGLAGSAKNIQYF. Combining the CDR3 with reference TRBV7-8 and TRBJ2-4 gives the whole variable domain GAGVSQSPRYKVAKRGQDVALRCDPISGHVSLFWYQQALGQGPEFLTYFQNEAQLDKSGLPSDRFFAERPEGSVSTLKIQRTQQEDSAVYLCASSQSRGLAGSAKNIQYFGAGTRLSVL.

This clonotype was detected a few times. The chain recombines TRBV3-1 with TRBJ2-1; perhaps TRBD2 as D (7 bases). Germline V gene data show CDR1 as LGHDT and CDR2 as YNNKEL (reference sequence). The CDR3 totals 14 residues. Trimming shortened V by 1 base and J by 9 bases, and 13 bases separated the two germline ends. CDR3 DNA: TGTGCCAGCAGCCAAGGTGGGGGGGCCTTTGAGCAGTTCTTC. The encoded protein is CASSQGGGAFEQFF.

The J gene is TRBJ1-2, the V gene TRBV20-1; perhaps TRBD1 as D (5 bases). The CDR3 runs to 13 residues. V lost 3 bases, J lost 2 bases, and 10 bases lay in between. Germline CDR1 is DFQATT and CDR2 is SNEGSKA (reference sequence). The CDR3 nucleotides are TGCAGTGCTAGTGGCGGGGGGAACTATGGCTACACCTTC. It yields the protein CSASGGGNYGYTF.

The rearrangement links TRBV6-1 to TRBJ1-2; D is ambiguous. Between the trimmed V and J ends, which lost 2 bases and 2 bases, there was a span of 18 bases. The germline V gene has CDR1 MNHNS and CDR2 SASEGT. The CDR3 consists of 17 residues. The CDR3 here is CASSEWGSRTLNYGYTF. The CDR3 coding sequence is TGTGCCAGCAGTGAATGGGGTTCCAGAACTCTCAACTATGGCTACACCTTC.

The V gene is TRBV9, the J gene TRBJ2-3; D unresolved. Trimming removed 4 bases at V and 4 bases at J, with 10 bases between. Germline V CDR1 and CDR2: SGDLS, YYNGEE. The CDR3 has 13 residues. This CDR3 reads CASSNRPADTQYF. The CDR3 bases are TGTGCCAGCAGCAACCGTCCGGCAGATACGCAGTATTTT. The whole variable domain, remainder taken from reference TRBV9 and TRBJ2-3, is DSGVTQTPKHLITATGQRVTLRCSPRSGDLSVYWYQQSLDQGLQFLIQYYNGEERAKGNILERFSAQQFPDLHSELNLSSLELGDSALYFCASSNRPADTQYFGPGTRLTVL.

This clonotype occurred many times. V usage is TRBV5-1 and J usage is TRBJ1-1; possibly TRBD1 for D (5 bases). In germline, CDR1 is SGHRS, CDR2 YFSETQ. This CDR3 has 15 amino acids. Trimming removed 0 bases at V and 4 bases at J, with 13 bases between. CDR3 sequence reads: CASSLVAPGSTEAFF. The CDR3 nucleotides read TGCGCCAGCAGCTTGGTAGCCCCAGGGAGCACTGAAGCTTTCTTT.

The J gene is TRBJ2-7, the V gene TRBV6-5; 8 bases line up with TRBD1. The CDR3 sequence is 16 residues long. The trim removed 4 bases at V and 3 bases at J, leaving 11 bases unmatched. The germline V gene has CDR1 MNHEY and CDR2 SVGAGI. As DNA, the CDR3 is TGTGCCAGCAGTTCATCCTCGGGACAGGTCTTCTACGAGCAGTACTTC. Residues: CASSSSSGQVFYEQYF.

The sample holds many counts of this clonotype. CDR3 nucleotide sequence: TGCAGTGCCCCGGGACTCCAGTCTCAAGCTTTCTTT. It translates to CSAPGLQSQAFF. V is TRBV20-1 and J is TRBJ1-1; TRBD1 is a possible D gene (5 bases). The CDR3 runs to 12 residues. Germline V gives CDR1 DFQATT, CDR2 SNEGSKA (reference sequence). V lost 6 bases and J 9 bases, leaving 17 bases between the germline ends.

For the CDR3, the DNA is TGTGCCAGCTCATACCGACAGGGAAGCTCCTACAATGAGCAGTTCTTC. Its protein product is CASSYRQGSSYNEQFF. The chain uses TRBV18 and TRBJ2-1, with 7 positions matching TRBD1. This CDR3 has 16 residues. Germline loops: CDR1 KGHSH, CDR2 LQKENI. After removal of 5 bases from V and 0 bases from J, the junction contained 7 bases not matched to a gene. The entire variable domain, with the rest obtained from reference TRBV18 and TRBJ2-1, is as follows: NAGVMQNPRHLVRRRGQEARLRCSPMKGHSHVYWYRQLPEEGLKFMVYLQKENIIDESGMPKERFSAEFPKEGPSILRIQQVVRGDSAAYFCASSYRQGSSYNEQFFGPGTRLTVL.

A few counts support this clonotype. The chain is built from TRBV20-1 and TRBJ2-2; D possibly matches TRBD1 or TRBD2 (5 bases each). CDR3 size: 16 residues. Germline assignment: CDR1 DFQATT and CDR2 SNEGSKA (reference sequence). Between the trimmed V and J ends, which lost 3 bases and 0 bases, there was a span of 14 bases. CDR3 sequence (DNA): TGCAGTGCTAGGAAGTGGGACCCTCCGAACACCGGGGAGCTGTTTTTT. This gives the protein CSARKWDPPNTGELFF.

This clonotype was seen repeatedly, ten times or more. J is TRBJ2-1 and V is TRBV9, with a weak D call TRBD1 (5 bases). The CDR3 extends over 12 amino acids. Trimming removed 4 bases at V and 8 bases at J, with 10 bases between. Germline lookup yields CDR1 SGDLS and CDR2 YYNGEE. This CDR3 is CASSQGLDEQFF. The CDR3 DNA reads as TGTGCCAGCAGCCAGGGTCTCGATGAGCAGTTCTTC.

This clonotype occurred a few times. The chain links TRBV3-1 to TRBJ2-1; unclear D gene. V lost 4 bases and J 8 bases, leaving 24 bases between the germline ends. The V gene's germline CDR1 is LGHDT and CDR2 YNNKEL (reference sequence). The CDR3 consists of 17 residues. The CDR3 protein is CASSPDSPPRSSYEQFF. In nucleotides, the CDR3 is TGTGCCAGCAGCCCAGACTCCCCTCCTCGATCGTCCTATGAGCAGTTCTTC.

The V and J genes are TRBV20-1 and TRBJ2-5; a possible D gene is TRBD1 (5 bases). CDR1 and CDR2 (germline): DFQATT, SNEGSKA (reference sequence). Trimming pared 3 bases from V and 3 bases from J, leaving 20 bases between. The CDR3 covers 16 residues. The CDR3 spells CSASGASARMEETQYF. In DNA form, the CDR3 reads TGCAGTGCTAGTGGGGCCTCGGCCAGAATGGAAGAGACCCAGTACTTC.

The chain links TRBV4-1 to TRBJ1-2; no reliable D call. The CDR3 runs 15 residues. The V end lost 3 bases, the J end lost 1 base, and 12 bases lay between the germline ends. Germline-derived CDR1 and CDR2 are MGHRA and YSYEKL. CDR3 nucleotide sequence: TGCGCCAGCAGCCAGACTCTACAGATTAACTATGGCTACACCTTC. This encodes CASSQTLQINYGYTF.